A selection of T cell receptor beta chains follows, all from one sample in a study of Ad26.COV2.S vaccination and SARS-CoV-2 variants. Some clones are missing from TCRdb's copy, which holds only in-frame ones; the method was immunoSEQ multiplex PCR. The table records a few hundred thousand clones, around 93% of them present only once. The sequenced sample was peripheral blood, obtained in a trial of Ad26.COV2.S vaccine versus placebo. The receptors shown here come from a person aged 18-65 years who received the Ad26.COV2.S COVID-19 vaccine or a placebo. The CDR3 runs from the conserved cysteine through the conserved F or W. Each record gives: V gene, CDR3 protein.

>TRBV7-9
CASSFRGGNEKLFF
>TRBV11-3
CASSFDAHEQFF
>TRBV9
CASSAPGGRDNEQFF
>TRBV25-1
CASQDPGRARGGYTF
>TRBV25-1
CASSDRTGVREQYF
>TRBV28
CASSTRTGKAFF
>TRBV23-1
CASIHQRVSGNTIYF
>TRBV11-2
CASSLFDFWTEKPNYGYTF
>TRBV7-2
CASSLVLAGGLVETQYF
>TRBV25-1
CASSDRGTVNSPLHF
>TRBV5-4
CASSLEYSYEQYF
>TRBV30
CACREETQYF
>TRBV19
CASSSQQGEGTGANVLTF
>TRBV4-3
CASSPNSGGPNNEQFF
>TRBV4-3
CASSQTTGVLQLFF
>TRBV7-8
CASSSTGKLSNQPQHF
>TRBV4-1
CASSQKPGTVGYTF
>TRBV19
CASSIVSGRTYNEQFF
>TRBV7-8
CASSLSAGVGYEQYF
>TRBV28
CASSLTTGDVAFF
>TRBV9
CASSVEGRQSTDTQYF
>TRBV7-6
CASSYATGGATEAFF
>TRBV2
CASRGVSGANVLTF
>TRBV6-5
CASSYSSGGALDTQYF
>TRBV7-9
CASSPDPQYSEQYF
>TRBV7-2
CASSSSRQGRFYEQYF
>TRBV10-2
CASKTGGGYTF
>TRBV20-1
CSASSWDRAQNTEAFF
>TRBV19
CASSTRTGSLNSPLHF
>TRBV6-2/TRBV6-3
CASSPRFNTEAFF
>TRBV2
CANEDNLEETQYF
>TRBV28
CASQVRYQPQHF
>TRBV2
CASSEARTGRPPLHF
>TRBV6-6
CASKTTSGFGDTQYF
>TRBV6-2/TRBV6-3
CASSYGQGSSELFF
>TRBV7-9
CASSYRQGKKETQYF
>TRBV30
CAWTSGGGLTIPGGLFF
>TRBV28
CASSNQDEQYF
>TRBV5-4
CASSLGGLPRGGTEAFF
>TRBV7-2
CASSFMGQAISPLHF
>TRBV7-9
CASSDPIGNTIYF
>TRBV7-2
CASSLGQGTDTQYF
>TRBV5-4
CASSHGTENYGYTF
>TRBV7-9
CASSAPTGMNTEAFF
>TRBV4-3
CASSQADRGSGANVLTF
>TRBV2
CATETGTGGNPNTEAFF
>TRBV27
CASSPGASGVGYNEQFF
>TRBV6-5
CASSYSIREVQHF